Following are 26 T cell receptor beta chains from one sample sequenced in a study of cytomegalovirus exposure and HLA in healthy donors. 60 Vbeta and 13 Jbeta primers were used in PCR. Sequencing used immunoSEQ multiplex PCR; TCRdb keeps in-frame clones, though not all of them. The data contain 85,000 to 100,000 clones, under 80% of them singletons. The material sequenced was PBMCs. These receptors all stem from a human donor in good health.

This chain links TRBV5-6 with TRBJ2-7, with 7 bases matching TRBD1. The V gene's germline CDR1 is SGHDT and CDR2 YYEEEE. V was pared by 4 bases and J by 4 bases, with 5 bases of the junction left unmatched. The length of the CDR3 is 13 residues. Here the CDR3 reads CASSRQGFYEQYF. In DNA, the CDR3 is TGTGCCAGCAGCCGACAGGGATTTTACGAGCAGTACTTC.

This chain uses TRBV5-1 with TRBJ1-3; D remains ambiguous. The V gene's germline CDR1 is SGHRS and CDR2 YFSETQ. V lost 0 bases and J lost 0, with 10 bases in between. This CDR3 spans 16 amino acids. In DNA, the CDR3 is TGCGCCAGCAGCTTGGAAGCCTTTTCCTCTGGAAACACCATATATTTT. Its protein is CASSLEAFSSGNTIYF.

The V and J genes are TRBV4-3 and TRBJ2-3; 13 positions agree with TRBD2. Trimming cost V 4 bases and J 6 bases; bases outside gene matches: 4. The CDR3 is 15 residues long. The germline gives CDR1 LGHNA, CDR2 YSLEER. Here the CDR3 DNA reads TGCGCCAGCAGCCCGGGACTAGCGGGACGGGATACGCAGTATTTT. Its protein product is CASSPGLAGRDTQYF.

The chain joins TRBV2 to TRBJ1-1; D unclear. The CDR3 length is 14 residues. With 7 bases removed from V and 2 bases from J, the gap between germline ends came to 14 bases. Germline V gives CDR1 SNHLY, CDR2 FYNNEI. CDR3 loop: CASISQAGNTEAFF. As DNA, the CDR3 is TGTGCCAGCATCTCTCAAGCGGGAAACACTGAAGCTTTCTTT.

The chain has TRBV6-6 and TRBJ1-3, with D possibly matching TRBD1 (5 bases). CDR1 is MNHNY, CDR2 SVGAGI, per germline (reference sequence). Trimming removed 6 bases from V and 2 bases from J, with 14 bases in between. This CDR3 comprises 15 residues. The CDR3 here is CASSPGNRAGNTIYF. Here the CDR3 DNA reads TGTGCCAGCAGCCCAGGGAATCGGGCTGGAAACACCATATATTTT.

For the CDR3, the DNA is TGTGCCAGCAGTGAATATTGGGGGGGCTATGGCTACACCTTC. It yields the protein CASSEYWGGYGYTF. The chain carries TRBV25-1 and TRBJ1-2; possible D gene TRBD1, 5 bases. The CDR3 sequence is 14 residues long. Looked up from germline, CDR1 is MGHDK and CDR2 is SYGVNS. V was shortened by 0 bases and J by 4 bases, with 9 bases between the two germline ends.

The CDR3 sequence is CASSLVSGFETEAFF. In DNA, the CDR3 is TGCGCCAGCAGCTTGGTGTCAGGGTTCGAAACTGAAGCTTTCTTT. The chain is built from TRBV5-1 and TRBJ1-1; a possible D gene is TRBD1 (5 bases). The length of the CDR3 is 15 residues. Germline V gene lookup returns CDR1 SGHRS and CDR2 YFSETQ. V was clipped by 0 bases and J by 5 bases, with 14 bases between them.

This rearrangement joins TRBV5-1 to TRBJ2-7; the match to TRBD1 covers 9 bases. CDR3 length: 16 residues. CDR1 and CDR2 (germline): SGHRS, YFSETQ. J gave up 2 bases and V 3 bases, and 9 bases lay outside the gene matches. CDR3 DNA sequence: TGCGCCAGCAGCTCGACCGGGACAGGGAATGCCTACGAGCAGTACTTC. Translated: CASSSTGTGNAYEQYF.

J is TRBJ1-3 and V is TRBV9; TRBD1 aligns across 7 bases. CDR1 and CDR2 from the germline V gene are SGDLS and YYNGEE. V was pared by 4 bases and J by 0 bases, with 10 bases of the junction left unmatched. The length of the CDR3 is 17 residues. CDR3 loop: CASSPTPDRNSGNTIYF. The CDR3 bases are TGTGCCAGCAGCCCTACCCCGGACAGGAACTCTGGAAACACCATATATTTT. The variable domain in full, completed from reference TRBV9 and TRBJ1-3, reads DSGVTQTPKHLITATGQRVTLRCSPRSGDLSVYWYQQSLDQGLQFLIQYYNGEERAKGNILERFSAQQFPDLHSELNLSSLELGDSALYFCASSPTPDRNSGNTIYFGEGSWLTVV.

The chain uses TRBV6-1 and TRBJ2-7; 8 bases are shared with TRBD2. V lost 7 bases, J lost 2 bases, and 1 base stayed unmatched. The CDR3 is 12 residues long. Germline V gene lookup returns CDR1 MNHNS and CDR2 SASEGT. The CDR3 region is CASMGLAYEQYF. CDR3 nucleotides: TGTGCCAGCATGGGACTAGCCTACGAGCAGTACTTC.

The gene calls are TRBV7-8 and TRBJ1-5, with 7 positions matching TRBD1. The J segment lost 2 bases and the V segment lost 5 bases, leaving 15 bases of the junction unmatched. Per germline, CDR1 SGHVS and CDR2 FQNEAQ. The CDR3 is made up of 18 amino acids. The CDR3 sequence: CASSLVSAGTDGNQPQHF. Here the CDR3 DNA reads TGTGCCAGCAGCCTCGTATCTGCAGGGACAGATGGCAATCAGCCCCAGCATTTT.

In its sample, this clone was seen a few times. The chain uses TRBV6-1 and TRBJ2-7; 8 bases are a match to TRBD2. CDR1 MNHNS and CDR2 SASEGT come from the germline V gene. The ends lost 8 bases at V and 3 bases at J; junction bases unmatched: 9. The CDR3 length is 14 residues. The CDR3 DNA follows: TGTGCCAGCCAAACAGCGGGAGTGGGCTACGAGCAGTACTTC. Translated: CASQTAGVGYEQYF.

This clone was observed a few times. The J gene is TRBJ2-1, the V gene TRBV5-4, with D tentatively TRBD1 (6 bases). The germline V gene has CDR1 SGHNT and CDR2 YYREEE (reference sequence). Trimming took 3 bases from V and 7 from J, leaving 14 bases between them. The CDR3 covers 14 residues. For the CDR3, the DNA is TGTGCCAGCAGCTGGGGGCACTTCCAGAATGAGCAGTTCTTC. This codes for CASSWGHFQNEQFF.

The V and J genes are TRBV10-3 and TRBJ2-2; TRBD1 is a possible D gene (6 bases). CDR3 length equals 15 residues. Germline CDR1 is ENHRY and CDR2 is SYGVKD. The V end lost 11 bases, the J end lost 3 bases, and 19 bases lay between the germline ends. Here the CDR3 reads CAGSGVTGDTGELFF. The CDR3, as DNA: TGTGCCGGATCAGGGGTCACCGGGGACACCGGGGAGCTGTTTTTT.

CDR3 sequence reads: CASKRTASQNQPQHF. The CDR3, as DNA: TGTGCCAGTAAGAGGACAGCGAGCCAAAATCAGCCCCAGCATTTT. V is TRBV19 and J is TRBJ1-5; D might be TRBD1 (6 bases). Germline V gene sequence: CDR1 LNHDA, CDR2 SQIVND (reference sequence). The CDR3 is 15 residues long. Trimming removed 7 bases from V and 4 bases from J, with 17 bases in between.

The genes are TRBV19 and TRBJ2-7; 8 positions match TRBD1. CDR3 length: 14 residues. Per germline, CDR1 LNHDA and CDR2 SQIVND (reference sequence). The V segment lost 4 bases and the J segment 2 bases; nucleotides outside the gene matches: 4. Here the CDR3 reads CASSKGQAPYEQYF. CDR3 DNA: TGTGCCAGTAGTAAGGGACAGGCCCCCTACGAGCAGTACTTC.

The rearrangement links TRBV27 to TRBJ2-1, with 13 bases aligning to TRBD2. The V gene end was trimmed by 5 bases and the J gene end by 13 bases; junction bases not matched to a gene: 2. CDR3 size: 12 residues. The germline CDR1 and CDR2 sequences are MNHEY and SMNVEV (reference sequence). The CDR3 sequence is CASSGTSGNQFF. CDR3 nucleotide sequence: TGTGCCAGCAGTGGGACTAGCGGGAATCAGTTCTTC.

The chain is built from TRBV6-5 and TRBJ2-1, with 12 bases aligning to TRBD2. V lost 5 bases, J lost 4 bases, and 3 bases stayed unmatched. CDR3 length: 15 amino acids. CDR1 is MNHEY and CDR2 is SVGAGI in the germline V gene. The CDR3 reads CASSRTSGKYNEQFF. For the CDR3, the DNA is TGTGCCAGCAGTCGGACTAGCGGGAAGTACAATGAGCAGTTCTTC.

As concerns this clone: Its ends do not fully match the called genes, so a read error is possible. This sequence joins TRBV7-9 and TRBJ1-1, with D perhaps matching TRBD1 (5 bases). The CDR3 sequence is 13 residues long. Germline V CDR1 and CDR2: SEHNR, FQNEAQ (reference sequence). The CDR3 region is CSSSLLQGTEAFF. CDR3 DNA: TGTTCCAGCAGCTTACTGCAGGGAACTGAAGCTTTCTTT.

The CDR3 loop reads CASSTQDRASTDTQYF. CDR3 in DNA: TGTGCCAGTAGTACCCAGGACAGGGCTAGCACAGATACGCAGTATTTT. The chain has TRBV19 and TRBJ2-3, with TRBD1 matching over 8 bases. The V gene end was trimmed by 4 bases and the J gene end by 0 bases; junction bases not matched to a gene: 6. The CDR3 is made up of 16 amino acids. Germline CDR1 is LNHDA and CDR2 is SQIVND (reference sequence).

This rearrangement joins TRBV2 to TRBJ1-2; D is perhaps TRBD1 (6 bases). Per germline, CDR1 SNHLY and CDR2 FYNNEI. The CDR3 consists of 16 residues. V shed 2 bases and J shed 4 bases, with 17 bases lying between them. CDR3 sequence: CASSEIGGRIIYGYTF. The CDR3 DNA is TGTGCCAGCAGTGAAATCGGGGGGCGTATTATCTATGGCTACACCTTC. The complete variable domain, with remaining parts taken from reference TRBV2 and TRBJ1-2, reads EPEVTQTPSHQVTQMGQEVILRCVPISNHLYFYWYRQILGQKVEFLVSFYNNEISEKSEIFDDQFSVERPDGSNFTLKIRSTKLEDSAMYFCASSEIGGRIIYGYTFGSGTRLTVV.

V gene TRBV6-1 combines with J gene TRBJ1-2, with D maybe TRBD1 (6 bases). CDR1 is MNHNS, CDR2 SASEGT, per germline. The CDR3 has 15 amino acids. V lost 0 bases and J 4 bases, leaving 12 bases between the germline ends. CDR3 sequence: CASSEALGQFYGYTF. The CDR3 DNA is TGTGCCAGCAGTGAAGCATTAGGACAGTTCTATGGCTACACCTTC.

This clone was picked up a small number of times. The chain employs TRBV30 and TRBJ2-7, with TRBD1 as a possible D gene (5 bases). Germline V CDR1 and CDR2: GTSNPN, SVGIG (reference sequence). The CDR3 is 12 amino acids. Trimming removed 3 bases from V and 0 bases from J, with 6 bases in between. The CDR3 nucleotides read TGTGCCTGGAGACAGGACTCCTACGAGCAGTACTTC. This gives the protein CAWRQDSYEQYF.

In its sample, this clone was seen a few times. J is TRBJ1-3 and V is TRBV19, with D unresolved. Germline V gene data show CDR1 as LNHDA and CDR2 as SQIVND (reference sequence). Trimming removed 7 bases at V and 4 bases at J, with 11 bases between. The CDR3 spans 13 residues. CDR3 sequence (DNA): TGTGCCAGTAAGTCCGACACAGGAAACACCATATATTTT. This translates into CASKSDTGNTIYF.

The V gene is TRBV6-1, the J gene TRBJ2-1; 7 nucleotides line up with TRBD1. The CDR3 has 12 amino acids. V lost 10 bases and J lost 2; bases outside the gene matches: 2. Germline lookup yields CDR1 MNHNS and CDR2 SASEGT. CDR3 region: CATGQAYNEQFF. CDR3 in DNA: TGTGCCACCGGACAGGCCTACAATGAGCAGTTCTTC.

The chain employs TRBV5-1 and TRBJ2-7, with a possible D match to TRBD1 (6 bases). The ends were cut back, 0 bases at V and 4 bases at J, with 11 bases in the middle. Germline assignment: CDR1 SGHRS and CDR2 YFSETQ. CDR3 length: 14 amino acids. CDR3 residues: CASSLGGLIYEQYF. CDR3 nucleotides: TGCGCCAGCAGCTTGGGGGGGCTGATATACGAGCAGTACTTC.